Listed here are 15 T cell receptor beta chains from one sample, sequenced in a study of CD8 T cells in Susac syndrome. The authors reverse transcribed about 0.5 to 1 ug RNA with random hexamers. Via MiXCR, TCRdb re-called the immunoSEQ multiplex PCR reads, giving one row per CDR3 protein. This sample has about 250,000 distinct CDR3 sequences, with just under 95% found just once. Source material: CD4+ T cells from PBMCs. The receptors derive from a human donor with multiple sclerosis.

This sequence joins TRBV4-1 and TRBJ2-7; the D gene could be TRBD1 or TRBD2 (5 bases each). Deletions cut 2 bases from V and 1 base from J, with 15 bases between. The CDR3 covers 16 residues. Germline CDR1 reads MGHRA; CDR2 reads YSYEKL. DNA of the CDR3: TGCGCCAGCAGCCAAAATCAAGAGGGGAATTCCTACGAGCAGTACTTC. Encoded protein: CASSQNQEGNSYEQYF.

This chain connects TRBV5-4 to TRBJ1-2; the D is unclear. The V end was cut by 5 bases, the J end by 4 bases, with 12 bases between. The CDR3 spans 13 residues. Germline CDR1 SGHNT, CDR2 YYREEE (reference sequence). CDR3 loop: CASSPRERYGYTF. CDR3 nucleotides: TGTGCCAGCAGTCCCCGGGAGCGCTATGGCTACACCTTC.

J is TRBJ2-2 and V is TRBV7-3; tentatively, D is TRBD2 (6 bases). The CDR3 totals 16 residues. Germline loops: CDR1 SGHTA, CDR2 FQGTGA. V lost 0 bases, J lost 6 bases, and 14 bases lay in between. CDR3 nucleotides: TGTGCCAGCAGCTTAACGACGGGAGCCGCGGCCGGGGAGCTGTTTTTT. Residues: CASSLTTGAAAGELFF. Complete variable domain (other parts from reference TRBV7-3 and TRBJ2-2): GAGVSQTPSNKVTEKGKYVELRCDPISGHTALYWYRQSLGQGPEFLIYFQGTGAADDSGLPNDRFFAVRPEGSVSTLKIQRTERGDSAVYLCASSLTTGAAAGELFFGEGSRLTVL.

CDR3 amino acids: CSVGSRGLADTQYF. In nucleotides, the CDR3 is TGCAGCGTTGGGTCCAGGGGGCTCGCAGATACGCAGTATTTT. The chain is built from TRBV29-1 and TRBJ2-3; 8 bases are shared with TRBD1. The CDR3 contains 14 residues. Losses at the gene ends were 4 bases for V and 4 bases for J; bases not matched to a gene: 7. CDR1 is SQVTM, CDR2 ANQGSEA, per germline.

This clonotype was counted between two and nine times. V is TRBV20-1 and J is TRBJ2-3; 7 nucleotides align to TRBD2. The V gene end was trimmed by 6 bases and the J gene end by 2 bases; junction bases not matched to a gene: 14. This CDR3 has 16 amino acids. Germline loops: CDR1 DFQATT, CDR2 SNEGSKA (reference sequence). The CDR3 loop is CSAALGLAGATDTQYF. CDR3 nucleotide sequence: TGCAGTGCCGCCCTAGGTTTAGCGGGCGCCACAGATACGCAGTATTTT.

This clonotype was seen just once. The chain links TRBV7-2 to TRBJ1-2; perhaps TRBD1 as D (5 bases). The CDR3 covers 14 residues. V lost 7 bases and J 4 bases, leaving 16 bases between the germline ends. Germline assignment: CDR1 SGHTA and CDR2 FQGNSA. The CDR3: CASIIRDGSYGYTF. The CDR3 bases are TGTGCCAGCATCATCAGGGACGGATCCTATGGCTACACCTTC.

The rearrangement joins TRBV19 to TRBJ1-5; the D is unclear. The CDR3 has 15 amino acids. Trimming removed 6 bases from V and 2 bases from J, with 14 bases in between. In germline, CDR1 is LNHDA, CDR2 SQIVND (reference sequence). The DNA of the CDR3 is TGTGCCAGTAGCGTCGGGCTAGGTGGCAATCAGCCCCAGCATTTT. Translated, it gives CASSVGLGGNQPQHF.

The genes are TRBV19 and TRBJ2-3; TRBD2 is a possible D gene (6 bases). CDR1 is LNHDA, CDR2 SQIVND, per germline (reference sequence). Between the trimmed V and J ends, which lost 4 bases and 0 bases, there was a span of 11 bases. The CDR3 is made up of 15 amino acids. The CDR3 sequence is CASSRDGTSTDTQYF. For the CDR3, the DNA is TGTGCCAGTAGTAGAGACGGGACTAGCACAGATACGCAGTATTTT.

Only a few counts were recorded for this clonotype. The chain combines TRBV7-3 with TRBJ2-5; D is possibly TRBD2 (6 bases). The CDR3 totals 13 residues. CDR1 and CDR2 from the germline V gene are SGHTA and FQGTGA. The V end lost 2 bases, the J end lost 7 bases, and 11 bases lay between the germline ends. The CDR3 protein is CASSLVEGVTQYF. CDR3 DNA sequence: TGTGCCAGCAGCTTAGTGGAGGGAGTGACCCAGTACTTC.

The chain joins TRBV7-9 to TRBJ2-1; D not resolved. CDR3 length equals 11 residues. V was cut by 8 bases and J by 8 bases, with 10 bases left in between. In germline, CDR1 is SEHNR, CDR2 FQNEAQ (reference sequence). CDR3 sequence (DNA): TGTGCCAGCGGCGCGGTCCATGAGCAGTTCTTC. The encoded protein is CASGAVHEQFF.

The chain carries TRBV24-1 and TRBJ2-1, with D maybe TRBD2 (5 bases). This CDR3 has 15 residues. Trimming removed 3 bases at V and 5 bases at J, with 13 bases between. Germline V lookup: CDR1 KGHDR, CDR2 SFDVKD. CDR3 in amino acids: CATSDPGLPNNEQFF. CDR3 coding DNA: TGTGCCACCAGTGATCCCGGACTGCCTAACAATGAGCAGTTCTTC.

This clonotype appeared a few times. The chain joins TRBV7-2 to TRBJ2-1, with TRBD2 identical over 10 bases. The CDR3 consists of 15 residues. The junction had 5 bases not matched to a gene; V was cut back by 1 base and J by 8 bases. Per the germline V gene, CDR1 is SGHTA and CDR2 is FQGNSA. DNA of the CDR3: TGTGCCAGCAGCTTAGTAGGCCTAGCGGGGGATGAGCAGTTCTTC. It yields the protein CASSLVGLAGDEQFF. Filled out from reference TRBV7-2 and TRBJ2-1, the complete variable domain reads GAGVSQSPSNKVTEKGKDVELRCDPISGHTALYWYRQSLGQGLEFLIYFQGNSAPDKSGLPSDRFSAERTGGSVSTLTIQRTQQEDSAVYLCASSLVGLAGDEQFFGPGTRLTVL.

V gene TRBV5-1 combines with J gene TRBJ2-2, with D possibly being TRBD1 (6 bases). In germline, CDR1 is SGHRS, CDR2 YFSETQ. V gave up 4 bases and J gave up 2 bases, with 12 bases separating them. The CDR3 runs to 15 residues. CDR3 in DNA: TGCGCCAGCAGCCCCGGGACAATCAACACCGGGGAGCTGTTTTTT. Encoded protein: CASSPGTINTGELFF.

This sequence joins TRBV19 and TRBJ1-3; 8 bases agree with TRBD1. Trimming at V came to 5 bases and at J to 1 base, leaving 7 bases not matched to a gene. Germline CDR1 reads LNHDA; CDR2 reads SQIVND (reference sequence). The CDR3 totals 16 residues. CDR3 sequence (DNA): TGTGCCAGTAGTCCCGGACAGGGTTGGTCTGGAAACACCATATATTTT. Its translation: CASSPGQGWSGNTIYF.

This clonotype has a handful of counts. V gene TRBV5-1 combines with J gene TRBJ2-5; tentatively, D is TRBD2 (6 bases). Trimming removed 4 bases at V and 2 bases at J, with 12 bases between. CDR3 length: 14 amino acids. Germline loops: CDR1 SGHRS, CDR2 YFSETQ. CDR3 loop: CASSPLGGQETQYF. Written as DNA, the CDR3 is TGCGCCAGCAGCCCTCTGGGGGGTCAAGAGACCCAGTACTTC.